This TCR beta chain was retrieved from a study of regulatory T cells in long-lasting Graves disease. Study observations and caveats: The study found persistent patients shared more public clonotypes (2,741) than new patients (over 900).

Building of the TCR beta libraries involved iRepertoire HTBI primers and Arm-PCR of CDR3 regions. Per the original methods: Sample data revealed approximately 62 TRBV and 12 to 15 TRBJ segments. TCRdb independently ran MiXCR on the multiplex PCR reads; one entry per CDR3 protein. In this record, the V and J calls reflect TCRdb's handling and not the investigators' own analysis. The data show more than 450,000 distinct CDR3 sequences, around 15% seen once. The time point: newly diagnosed GD, antithyroid drugs for less than 3 months. The TCR library was made from RNA extracted from PBMCs. About this clonotype: Its antigen is as yet unknown.

There are 13 residues in the CDR3. Deletions cut 5 bases from V and 2 bases from J, with 9 bases between. The germline V gene encodes CDR1 MNHNS and CDR2 SASEGT. The sample was also reused in another study, on T cells in Graves' hyperthyroidism and ophthalmopathy. In that study: A first-round RT-PCR of the TCR CDR3 used the HTBI primer set. Clonotypes that were expanded in thyroid above 0.001 mostly appeared in blood too.

The source is a man aged 40-49 years with Graves disease. The chain has TRBV6-1 and TRBJ1-2, with D possibly matching TRBD1 (5 bases). Sequences were derived from peripheral blood mononuclear cells (PBMCs), sampled at new diagnosis, from a patient treated with antithyroid drugs. The CDR3, as DNA: TGTGCCAGCAGTCTGACAGACAACTATGGCTACACCTTC. It is translated as CASSLTDNYGYTF.